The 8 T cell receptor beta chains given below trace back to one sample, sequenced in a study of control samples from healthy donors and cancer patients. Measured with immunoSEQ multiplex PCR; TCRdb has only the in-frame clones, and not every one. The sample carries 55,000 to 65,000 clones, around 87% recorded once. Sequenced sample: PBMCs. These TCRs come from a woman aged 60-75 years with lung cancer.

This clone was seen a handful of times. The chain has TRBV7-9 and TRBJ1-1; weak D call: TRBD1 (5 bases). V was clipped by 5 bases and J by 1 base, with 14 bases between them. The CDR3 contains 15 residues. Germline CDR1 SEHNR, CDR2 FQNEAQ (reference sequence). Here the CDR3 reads CASSIDSTPNTEAFF. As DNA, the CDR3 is TGTGCCAGCAGCATTGACAGCACCCCGAACACTGAAGCTTTCTTT. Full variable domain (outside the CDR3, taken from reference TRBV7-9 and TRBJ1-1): DTGVSQNPRHKITKRGQNVTFRCDPISEHNRLYWYRQTLGQGPEFLTYFQNEAQLEKSRLLSDRFSAERPKGSFSTLEIQRTEQGDSAMYLCASSIDSTPNTEAFFGQGTRLTVV.

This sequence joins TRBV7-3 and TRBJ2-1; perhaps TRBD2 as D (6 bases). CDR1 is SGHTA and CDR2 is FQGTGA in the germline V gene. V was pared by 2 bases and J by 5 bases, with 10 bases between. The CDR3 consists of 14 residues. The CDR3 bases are TGTGCCAGCAGCTTACTGCGGGGAAACAATGAGCAGTTCTTC. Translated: CASSLLRGNNEQFF.

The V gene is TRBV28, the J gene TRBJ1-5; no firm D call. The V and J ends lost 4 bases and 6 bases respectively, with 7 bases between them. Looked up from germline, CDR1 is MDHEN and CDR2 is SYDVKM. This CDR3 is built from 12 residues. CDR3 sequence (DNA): TGTGCCAGCAGTTCCCCCGGTCAGCCCCAGCATTTT. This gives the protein CASSSPGQPQHF.

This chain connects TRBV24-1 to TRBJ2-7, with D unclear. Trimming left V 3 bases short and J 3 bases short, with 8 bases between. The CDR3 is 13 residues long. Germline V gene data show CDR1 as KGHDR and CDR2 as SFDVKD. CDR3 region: CATSDPWGYEQYF. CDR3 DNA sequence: TGTGCCACCAGTGATCCTTGGGGCTACGAGCAGTACTTC.

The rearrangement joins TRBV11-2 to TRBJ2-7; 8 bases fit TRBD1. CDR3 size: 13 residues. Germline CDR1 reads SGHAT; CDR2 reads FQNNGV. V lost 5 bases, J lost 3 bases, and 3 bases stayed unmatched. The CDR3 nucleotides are TGTGCCAGCAGCGTGGGACAGGTCTACGAGCAGTACTTC. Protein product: CASSVGQVYEQYF.

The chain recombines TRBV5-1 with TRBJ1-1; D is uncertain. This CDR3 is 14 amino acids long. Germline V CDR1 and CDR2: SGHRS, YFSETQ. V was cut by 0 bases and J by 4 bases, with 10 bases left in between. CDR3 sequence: CASSLEESGTEAFF. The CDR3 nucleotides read TGCGCCAGCAGCTTGGAGGAGAGCGGCACTGAAGCTTTCTTT.

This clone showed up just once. CDR3 coding DNA: TGTGCCAGTAGTATGGGGACTAGGGGGGGAAATGAGCAGTTCTTC. Residues: CASSMGTRGGNEQFF. The rearrangement joins TRBV19 to TRBJ2-1, with 8 nucleotides matching TRBD2. V lost 3 bases to trimming and J lost 7 bases; unmatched junction nucleotides: 8. CDR3 length: 15 residues. CDR1 is LNHDA and CDR2 is SQIVND in the germline V gene (reference sequence).

The CDR3 DNA is TGTGCCAGCAGCTTAGGGACAGGCTTGTTCTACGAGCAGTACTTC. It translates to CASSLGTGLFYEQYF. V is TRBV7-2 and J is TRBJ2-7; 7 bases are a match to TRBD1. The V and J ends lost 1 base and 3 bases, in that order; junction bases with no gene match: 6. The CDR3 has 15 residues. CDR1 and CDR2 (germline): SGHTA, FQGNSA.